This passage covers 20 T cell receptor beta chains from one sample sequenced in a study of naive CD8 T cells in extremely preterm neonates (dated by TCRdb to between 2016 and 2019). The library was obtained by the immunoSEQ multiplex PCR assay. Not all clones reach the TCRdb copy of this immuneACCESS table, which keeps in-frame sequences only. Checked studies attribute under half of the gap to unresolved V genes and leave the rest unexplained. The sample table lists about 7,100 clones, 98% of them with a count of one. The leading ten clones occupy about 0.3% of the sample. Sequences were obtained from naive CD8+ T cells from blood. The receptors stem from a human donor in good health.

The rearrangement joins TRBV7-8 to TRBJ2-7; D possibly corresponds to TRBD2 (5 bases). V lost 2 bases and J lost 6, with 8 bases in between. Germline V gene data show CDR1 as SGHVS and CDR2 as FQNEAQ. The CDR3 spans 12 residues. The CDR3 DNA sequence: TGTGCCAGCAGCTTAACCGGGGTCGAGCAGTACTTC. Its protein product is CASSLTGVEQYF.

V usage is TRBV5-1 and J usage is TRBJ1-2, with 7 positions matching TRBD1. V dropped 3 bases and J dropped 0; count of bases not matched to a gene: 5. Looked up from germline, CDR1 is SGHRS and CDR2 is YFSETQ. CDR3 length: 15 amino acids. The CDR3 DNA is TGCGCCAGCAGCTCAACAGGGGCTTCTAACTATGGCTACACCTTC. Translation: CASSSTGASNYGYTF.

This chain links TRBV28 with TRBJ2-5; possible D gene TRBD1, 5 bases. Trimming removed 6 bases at V and 8 bases at J, with 10 bases between. CDR1 MDHEN and CDR2 SYDVKM come from the germline V gene. The CDR3 covers 11 residues. CDR3 region: CASSLGDTQYF. DNA for the CDR3: TGTGCCAGCAGCCTAGGGGATACCCAGTACTTC.

V gene TRBV6-6 combines with J gene TRBJ1-1; the match to TRBD1 covers 7 bases. CDR3 length: 15 amino acids. V lost 4 bases and J lost 4; bases outside the gene matches: 9. Germline lookup yields CDR1 MNHNY and CDR2 SVGAGI (reference sequence). The CDR3 spells CASSSRQGPRTEAFF. Here the CDR3 DNA reads TGTGCCAGCAGTTCCCGACAGGGTCCGCGCACTGAAGCTTTCTTT.

The V call is TRBV6-1, the J call TRBJ1-5; TRBD1 matches 9 bases. Germline CDR1 MNHNS, CDR2 SASEGT. There are 17 residues in the CDR3. The V and J ends lost 4 bases and 11 bases, in that order; junction bases with no gene match: 18. The CDR3 DNA is TGTGCCAGCAGTGCCTACCGCACCGGGACAGGGTCCGGGGCCCAGCATTTT. Translated, it gives CASSAYRTGTGSGAQHF.

J is TRBJ1-4 and V is TRBV2; 9 nucleotides match TRBD1. V lost 0 bases to trimming and J lost 8 bases; unmatched junction nucleotides: 7. The CDR3 has 16 residues. In germline, CDR1 is SNHLY, CDR2 FYNNEI. The CDR3 DNA reads TGTGCCAGCAGTGAAGCGCAGGGACAGGGTAGGGAAAAACTGTTTTTT. It translates to CASSEAQGQGREKLFF.

The chain employs TRBV19 and TRBJ2-7, with 7 bases matching TRBD2. CDR3 size: 15 residues. Trimming cost V 1 base and J 1 base; bases outside gene matches: 4. Germline assignment: CDR1 LNHDA and CDR2 SQIVND (reference sequence). The CDR3 sequence is CASSIASGISYEQYF. CDR3 bases: TGTGCCAGTAGTATAGCGAGCGGGATTTCCTACGAGCAGTACTTC.

V and J are TRBV5-4 and TRBJ2-2, with 9 bases matching TRBD2. The V segment lost 5 bases and the J segment 4 bases; nucleotides outside the gene matches: 6. CDR3 length: 15 amino acids. Germline-derived CDR1 and CDR2 are SGHNT and YYREEE (reference sequence). The DNA of the CDR3 is TGTGCCAGCAGTCGTAGCGGGAGCGGCACCGGGGAGCTGTTTTTT. Protein sequence: CASSRSGSGTGELFF.

The rearrangement uses TRBV19 and TRBJ2-3, with D possibly matching TRBD2 (6 bases). V lost 3 bases to trimming and J lost 4 bases, with 14 bases between them. The germline CDR1 and CDR2 sequences are LNHDA and SQIVND (reference sequence). The CDR3 spans 15 residues. The CDR3 DNA reads TGTGCCAGTAGTATGTGGGGGGATGCTGCAGATACGCAGTATTTT. Encoded protein: CASSMWGDAADTQYF.

The chain uses TRBV19 and TRBJ2-5, with D maybe TRBD1 (7 bases). The DNA end lines up better with TRBJ2-7; the J call may be wrong. The V gene's germline CDR1 is LNHDA and CDR2 SQIVND (reference sequence). This CDR3 contains 14 residues. This CDR3 is CASSIAGQTYEQYF. The CDR3 DNA reads as TGTGCCAGTAGTATTGCGGGACAGACCTACGAGCAGTACTTC.

This chain uses TRBV6-6 with TRBJ1-5, with D tentatively TRBD1 (5 bases). CDR1 is MNHNY and CDR2 is SVGAGI in the germline V gene (reference sequence). This CDR3 is built from 14 residues. V was clipped by 9 bases and J by 5 bases, with 17 bases between them. The CDR3 DNA is TGTGCCAGTTACACGGGGCGGGACGATCAGCCCCAGCATTTT. Translating gives CASYTGRDDQPQHF.

This clone came up once. The rearrangement uses TRBV11-1 and TRBJ2-5; 7 bases line up with TRBD2. Germline trimming cut 1 base from V and 8 bases from J; bases unmatched to any gene: 7. This CDR3 is built from 14 residues. Germline assignment: CDR1 SGHAT and CDR2 FQDESV (reference sequence). The CDR3, as DNA: TGTGCCAGCAGCTTAGGGCGCGGGAGCGATACCCAGTACTTC. Translating gives CASSLGRGSDTQYF.

The chain couples TRBV4-1 to TRBJ2-1; TRBD2 aligns across 7 bases. The CDR3 loop spans 16 amino acids. The V segment lost 5 bases and the J segment 2 bases; nucleotides outside the gene matches: 9. In germline, CDR1 is MGHRA, CDR2 YSYEKL. The CDR3, as DNA: TGCGCCAGCAGCTGGAGTTCGGGGGGTACCTACAATGAGCAGTTCTTC. It yields the protein CASSWSSGGTYNEQFF.

This rearrangement joins TRBV29-1 to TRBJ1-2, with D unresolved. Looked up from germline, CDR1 is SQVTM and CDR2 is ANQGSEA. Trimming removed 0 bases at V and 8 bases at J, with 13 bases between. The CDR3 loop spans 13 amino acids. The CDR3 DNA is TGCAGCGTTGAAGACGACCTCAGAGGGGGCTACACCTTC. Translating gives CSVEDDLRGGYTF.

The genes are TRBV5-1 and TRBJ2-7; 8 bases align to TRBD2. The CDR3 consists of 14 residues. The ends lost 5 bases at V and 1 base at J; junction bases unmatched: 5. Per the germline V gene, CDR1 is SGHRS and CDR2 is YFSETQ. CDR3 region: CASRPGGPSYEQYF. DNA for the CDR3: TGCGCCAGCAGACCGGGAGGGCCGTCCTACGAGCAGTACTTC.

The chain is built from TRBV7-9 and TRBJ1-2; the D gene is possibly TRBD1 (5 bases). Germline V CDR1 and CDR2: SEHNR, FQNEAQ (reference sequence). The CDR3 totals 12 residues. Trimming left V 2 bases short and J 10 bases short, with 11 bases between. The CDR3 DNA is TGTGCCAGCAGCTTAAGCGGGACTGACTACACCTTC. Its translation: CASSLSGTDYTF.

The J gene is TRBJ1-2, the V gene TRBV2; TRBD1 matches 10 bases. V dropped 10 bases and J dropped 8; count of bases not matched to a gene: 10. The CDR3 is made up of 13 amino acids. Germline V gene lookup returns CDR1 SNHLY and CDR2 FYNNEI. CDR3 DNA: TGTGCCATCATATTCGGGACAGGGGAAGGCTACACCTTC. The encoded protein is CAIIFGTGEGYTF. Based on the CDR3 plus reference TRBV2 and TRBJ1-2, the full variable domain is EPEVTQTPSHQVTQMGQEVILRCVPISNHLYFYWYRQILGQKVEFLVSFYNNEISEKSEIFDDQFSVERPDGSNFTLKIRSTKLEDSAMYFCAIIFGTGEGYTFGSGTRLTVV.

In this sample, this clone turned up a few times. Here the CDR3 reads CASGTVNSGNTIYF. In nucleotides, the CDR3 is TGTGCCAGCGGGACAGTAAACTCTGGAAACACCATATATTTT. The rearrangement uses TRBV16 and TRBJ1-3; the match to TRBD1 covers 7 bases. Losses at the gene ends were 8 bases for V and 0 bases for J; bases not matched to a gene: 4. Germline loops: CDR1 KGHSY, CDR2 FQNENV. This CDR3 is 14 amino acids long.

The chain combines TRBV11-2 with TRBJ2-3; D might be TRBD2 (7 bases). Germline V gene data show CDR1 as SGHAT and CDR2 as FQNNGV. The CDR3 has 17 amino acids. V lost 1 base and J lost 3, with 17 bases in between. For the CDR3, the DNA is TGTGCCAGCAGCTTAGCCAGTTTAGGGGGAGGGACAGATACGCAGTATTTT. Protein sequence: CASSLASLGGGTDTQYF.

The chain carries TRBV13 and TRBJ1-2; 7 bases align to TRBD1. With 6 bases clipped from V and 6 bases from J, the junction kept 4 bases outside the gene matches. CDR1 is PRHDT and CDR2 is FYEKMQ in the germline V gene (reference sequence). The CDR3 sequence is 12 residues long. CDR3 sequence reads: CASREGANGYTF. Here the CDR3 DNA reads TGTGCCAGCAGAGAGGGGGCGAATGGCTACACCTTC.